One and the same sample provided the 21 T cell receptor beta chains below, sequenced in a study of blood T cell repertoires in COVID-19 (dated by TCRdb to between 2020 and 2021). Libraries came from the immunoSEQ multiplex PCR assay. The table was pulled from immuneACCESS by TCRdb, which kept in-frame rearrangements only. Such tables lose some clones; where checked, under half of the loss comes from unresolved V genes, and the rest has no known cause. This sample comprises about 200,000 clones, 80% to 90% of them detected only once. Of the sample, less than 4.5% falls within the top ten clones. Sequences were obtained from peripheral blood. Receptor source: a man aged 50 or older with acute or convalescent COVID-19.

This clone was detected ten times or more. V is TRBV19 and J is TRBJ2-1; D possibly corresponds to TRBD2 (5 bases). CDR1 and CDR2 (germline): LNHDA, SQIVND (reference sequence). V was trimmed by 5 bases and J by 2 bases, leaving 10 bases between them. This CDR3 is 14 amino acids long. In nucleotides, the CDR3 is TGTGCCAGTAGTCCGGGGAGCCCCTACAATGAGCAGTTCTTC. Translation gives CASSPGSPYNEQFF.

The chain has TRBV19 and TRBJ2-5; possible D gene TRBD2, 6 bases. The CDR3 has 13 residues. Germline V gene lookup returns CDR1 LNHDA and CDR2 SQIVND (reference sequence). Trimming stripped 2 bases from V and 5 bases from J, with 9 bases between. CDR3 loop: CASSIPGTETQYF. The CDR3 bases are TGTGCCAGTAGTATACCCGGGACTGAGACCCAGTACTTC.

In DNA, the CDR3 is TGTGCCAGCAGCCCGACAGTTAGCAATCAGCCCCAGCATTTT. Residues: CASSPTVSNQPQHF. The chain employs TRBV3-1 (or the pseudogene TRBV3-2) and TRBJ1-5, with D possibly matching TRBD1 (5 bases). CDR3 length: 14 residues. V was clipped by 4 bases and J by 0 bases, with 7 bases between them. Germline V gene data show CDR1 as LGHDT and CDR2 as YNNKEL (reference sequence).

V is TRBV20-1 and J is TRBJ1-1; no firm D call. CDR1 and CDR2 (germline): DFQATT, SNEGSKA (reference sequence). The V gene lost 6 bases and the J gene lost 11 bases, with 16 bases spanning the gap. CDR3 size: 11 residues. The CDR3 bases are TGCAGTGCCCTAGAAGTAGGTAGGGCTTTCTTT. Amino acids: CSALEVGRAFF.

The chain recombines TRBV6-1 with TRBJ1-3, with D possibly being TRBD1 (5 bases). Germline V gene data show CDR1 as MNHNS and CDR2 as SASEGT. V was trimmed by 3 bases and J by 0 bases, leaving 9 bases between them. CDR3 length equals 15 residues. The CDR3 loop reads CASSEWGDSGNTIYF. DNA for the CDR3: TGTGCCAGCAGTGAGTGGGGGGACTCTGGAAACACCATATATTTT.

The chain recombines TRBV29-1 with TRBJ1-1; tentative D call: TRBD1 (6 bases). With 1 base removed from V and 4 bases from J, the gap between germline ends came to 10 bases. Per the germline V gene, CDR1 is SQVTM and CDR2 is ANQGSEA. This CDR3 contains 13 residues. CDR3 coding DNA: TGCAGCGTTGAAGGCCTCAGGGGCACTGAAGCTTTCTTT. This sequence encodes CSVEGLRGTEAFF.

The V and J genes are TRBV5-1 and TRBJ2-6; 7 nucleotides align to TRBD2. The CDR3 has 15 residues. Unmatched junction bases numbered 4, after V lost 4 bases and J lost 3 bases. Germline loops: CDR1 SGHRS, CDR2 YFSETQ. Here the CDR3 DNA reads TGCGCCAGCAGCACGGGGGGAAGTGGGGCCAACGTCCTGACTTTC. This encodes CASSTGGSGANVLTF.

CDR3 region: CASSLGEGYNEQFF. The CDR3 DNA reads TGCGCCAGCAGCTTGGGGGAGGGGTACAATGAGCAGTTCTTC. This rearrangement joins TRBV5-1 to TRBJ2-1, with 7 bases fitting TRBD2. Germline CDR1 reads SGHRS; CDR2 reads YFSETQ. CDR3 length: 14 residues. V dropped 0 bases and J dropped 4; count of bases not matched to a gene: 1.

The genes are TRBV21-1 and TRBJ2-1; the DNA was not used to check the table's D call, TRBD1. TRBV21-1 is flagged as a pseudogene. This CDR3 is built from 19 residues. The CDR3 region is CASTARMKDRYFRSNEQFF. In nucleotides, the CDR3 is TGTGCCAGCACCGCAAGGATGAAGGACAGATATTTCCGTAGCAATGAGCAGTTCTTC.

This chain links TRBV7-2 with TRBJ2-5, with 10 nucleotides matching TRBD1. CDR3 length: 15 residues. In germline, CDR1 is SGHTA, CDR2 FQGNSA. The junction had 9 bases not matched to a gene; V was cut back by 5 bases and J by 6 bases. CDR3 nucleotides: TGTGCCAGCAGCCAACCGACAGGGGGCAGGAAGACCCAGTACTTC. This codes for CASSQPTGGRKTQYF.

CDR3 sequence: CASSLPYGNTIYF. The CDR3, as DNA: TGTGCCAGCAGCTTGCCCTACGGGAACACCATATATTTT. The chain joins TRBV5-6 to TRBJ1-3, with D unresolved. V was cut by 1 base and J by 7 bases, with 9 bases left in between. Germline V gives CDR1 SGHDT, CDR2 YYEEEE. The CDR3 length is 13 residues.

V and J are TRBV19 and TRBJ2-7; D is unclear. The V gene lost 2 bases and the J gene lost 4 bases, with 15 bases spanning the gap. CDR1 is LNHDA, CDR2 SQIVND, per germline (reference sequence). The CDR3 consists of 15 residues. The CDR3 loop is CASSIFSGRHYEQYF. The CDR3 coding sequence is TGTGCCAGTAGTATATTTAGTGGCAGGCATTACGAGCAGTACTTC. Variable domain in full (rest from reference TRBV19 and TRBJ2-7): DGGITQSPKYLFRKEGQNVTLSCEQNLNHDAMYWYRQDPGQGLRLIYYSQIVNDFQKGDIAEGYSVSREKKESFPLTVTSAQKNPTAFYLCASSIFSGRHYEQYFGPGTRLTVT.

The chain recombines TRBV19 with TRBJ1-4; tentatively, D is TRBD1 (6 bases). The germline V gene encodes CDR1 LNHDA and CDR2 SQIVND (reference sequence). The CDR3 contains 14 residues. V lost 4 bases and J 5 bases, leaving 11 bases between the germline ends. The CDR3 DNA sequence: TGTGCCAGTAGTACGGTGGACAGAAATGAAAAACTGTTTTTT. Protein product: CASSTVDRNEKLFF.

The V call is TRBV19, the J call TRBJ2-3, with TRBD2 identical over 7 bases. The ends lost 5 bases at V and 6 bases at J; junction bases unmatched: 2. The CDR3 runs to 12 residues. Germline-derived CDR1 and CDR2 are LNHDA and SQIVND (reference sequence). CDR3 residues: CASSGRGDTQYF. DNA of the CDR3: TGTGCCAGTAGTGGGCGGGGGGATACGCAGTATTTT.

In its sample, this clone was seen a few times. This chain links TRBV29-1 with TRBJ1-2, with TRBD1 identical over 7 bases. The CDR3 is 14 residues long. J lost 4 bases, V lost 1 base, and 6 bases had no gene match. CDR1 and CDR2 from the germline V gene are SQVTM and ANQGSEA. CDR3 bases: TGCAGCGTTGAAGGGATGGGACAGATCTATGGCTACACCTTC. Translating gives CSVEGMGQIYGYTF. The whole variable domain, remainder taken from reference TRBV29-1 and TRBJ1-2, is SAVISQKPSRDICQRGTSLTIQCQVDSQVTMMFWYRQQPGQSLTLIATANQGSEATYESGFVIDKFPISRPNLTFSTLTVSNMSPEDSSIYLCSVEGMGQIYGYTFGSGTRLTVV.

The chain is built from TRBV4-2 and TRBJ2-1, with 9 bases fitting TRBD1. Looked up from germline, CDR1 is LGHNA and CDR2 is YNFKEQ. V lost 0 bases to trimming and J lost 7 bases; unmatched junction nucleotides: 10. This CDR3 has 17 residues. The CDR3, as DNA: TGTGCCAGCAGCCAAGAAATAACGGGGACAGGGAGTAATGAGCAGTTCTTC. It codes for CASSQEITGTGSNEQFF.

V gene TRBV5-5 combines with J gene TRBJ2-5, with TRBD1 identical over 10 bases. V trimming: 0 bases; J trimming: 4 bases; junction bases outside the gene matches: 0. The germline CDR1 and CDR2 sequences are SGHKS and YYEKEE (reference sequence). CDR3 length equals 14 residues. This CDR3 is CASSLGDRGETQYF. The CDR3 bases are TGTGCCAGCAGCTTGGGGGACAGGGGAGAGACCCAGTACTTC.

This chain links TRBV4-2 with TRBJ1-2; 8 bases match TRBD1. The CDR3 length is 15 residues. Germline CDR1 and CDR2: LGHNA and YNFKEQ. The ends lost 0 bases at V and 8 bases at J; junction bases unmatched: 8. The CDR3 loop is CASSQEGQGAPGYTF. For the CDR3, the DNA is TGTGCCAGCAGCCAAGAAGGGCAGGGGGCGCCAGGCTACACCTTC.

This clone occurred a few times. The J gene is TRBJ1-3, the V gene TRBV19; a weak D match, TRBD1 (6 bases). CDR1 LNHDA and CDR2 SQIVND come from the germline V gene (reference sequence). Trimming took off 6 bases at V and 0 bases at J, with 9 bases between the two ends. There are 14 residues in the CDR3. The CDR3 protein is CASSGQNSGNTIYF. CDR3 bases: TGTGCCAGTAGCGGACAGAACTCTGGAAACACCATATATTTT.

The chain combines TRBV5-1 with TRBJ1-1; D is undetermined. Germline CDR1 SGHRS, CDR2 YFSETQ. The CDR3 covers 14 residues. V dropped 0 bases and J dropped 2 bases, with 8 bases sitting between them. CDR3 coding DNA: TGCGCCAGCAGCTTGGGTGGAGTAAACACTGAAGCTTTCTTT. Its protein product is CASSLGGVNTEAFF.

The rearrangement uses TRBV19 and TRBJ1-5, with 8 positions matching TRBD1. J gave up 7 bases and V 6 bases, and 8 bases lay outside the gene matches. The CDR3 contains 14 residues. Germline V gene data show CDR1 as LNHDA and CDR2 as SQIVND (reference sequence). DNA of the CDR3: TGTGCCAGTAGGATGACAGGGGATGGACAGCCCCAGCATTTT. As protein: CASRMTGDGQPQHF.